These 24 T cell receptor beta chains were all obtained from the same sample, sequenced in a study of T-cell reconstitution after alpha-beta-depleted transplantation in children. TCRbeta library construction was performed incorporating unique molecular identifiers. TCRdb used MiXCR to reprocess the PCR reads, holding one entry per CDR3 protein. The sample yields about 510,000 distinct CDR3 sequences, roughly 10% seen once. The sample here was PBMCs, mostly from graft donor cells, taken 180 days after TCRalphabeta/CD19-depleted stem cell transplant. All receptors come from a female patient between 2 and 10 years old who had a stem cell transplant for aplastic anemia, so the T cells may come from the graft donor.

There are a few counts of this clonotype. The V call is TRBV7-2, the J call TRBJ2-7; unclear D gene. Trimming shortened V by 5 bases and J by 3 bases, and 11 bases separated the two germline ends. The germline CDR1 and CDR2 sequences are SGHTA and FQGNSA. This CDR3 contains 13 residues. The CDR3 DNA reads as TGTGCCAGCAGCCAGAACCCCGGCTACGAGCAGTACTTC. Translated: CASSQNPGYEQYF.

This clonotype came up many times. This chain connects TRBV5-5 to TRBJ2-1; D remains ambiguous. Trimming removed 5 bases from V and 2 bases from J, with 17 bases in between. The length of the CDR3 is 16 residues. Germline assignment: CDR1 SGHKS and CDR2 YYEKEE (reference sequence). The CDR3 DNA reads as TGTGCCAGCAGTCCGAAGCACCTCCCCCCCTACAATGAGCAGTTCTTC. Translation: CASSPKHLPPYNEQFF.

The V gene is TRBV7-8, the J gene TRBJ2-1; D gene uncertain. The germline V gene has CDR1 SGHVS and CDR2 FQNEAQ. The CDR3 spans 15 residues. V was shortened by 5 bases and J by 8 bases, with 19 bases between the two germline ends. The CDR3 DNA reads TGTGCCAGCAGCCAACGGGTCGGACCAGGCGATGAGCAGTTCTTC. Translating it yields CASSQRVGPGDEQFF.

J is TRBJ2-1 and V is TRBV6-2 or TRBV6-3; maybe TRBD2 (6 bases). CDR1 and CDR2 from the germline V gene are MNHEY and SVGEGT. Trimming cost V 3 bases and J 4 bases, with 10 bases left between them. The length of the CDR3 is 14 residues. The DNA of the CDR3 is TGTGCCAGCAGTTATCGTGCGGGGTACAATGAGCAGTTCTTC. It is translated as CASSYRAGYNEQFF.

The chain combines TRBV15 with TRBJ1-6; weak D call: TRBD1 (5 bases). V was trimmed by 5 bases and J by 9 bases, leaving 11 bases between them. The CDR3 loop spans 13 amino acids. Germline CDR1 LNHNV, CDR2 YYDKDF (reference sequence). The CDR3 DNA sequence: TGTGCCACCAGCGGGAAAAGGGGTTCACCCCTCCACTTT. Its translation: CATSGKRGSPLHF.

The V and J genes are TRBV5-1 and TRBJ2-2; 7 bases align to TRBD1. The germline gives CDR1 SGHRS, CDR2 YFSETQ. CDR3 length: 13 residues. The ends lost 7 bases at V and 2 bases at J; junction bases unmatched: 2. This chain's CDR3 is CASGDRNTGELFF. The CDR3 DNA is TGCGCCAGCGGGGACAGAAACACCGGGGAGCTGTTTTTT.

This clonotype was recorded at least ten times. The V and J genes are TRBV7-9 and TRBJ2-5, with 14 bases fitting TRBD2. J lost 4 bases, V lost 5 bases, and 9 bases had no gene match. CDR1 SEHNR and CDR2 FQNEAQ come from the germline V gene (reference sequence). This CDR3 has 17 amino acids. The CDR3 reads CASSPGLAGVRSETQYF. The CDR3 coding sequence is TGTGCCAGCAGCCCGGGACTAGCGGGAGTCAGGTCAGAGACCCAGTACTTC.

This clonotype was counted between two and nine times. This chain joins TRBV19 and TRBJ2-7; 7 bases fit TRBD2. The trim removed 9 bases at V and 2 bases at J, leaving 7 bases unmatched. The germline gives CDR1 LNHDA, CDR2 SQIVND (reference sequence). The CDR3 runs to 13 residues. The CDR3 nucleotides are TGTGCCAGCGGTATGGCGGGAGCCTACGAGCAGTACTTC. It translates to CASGMAGAYEQYF.

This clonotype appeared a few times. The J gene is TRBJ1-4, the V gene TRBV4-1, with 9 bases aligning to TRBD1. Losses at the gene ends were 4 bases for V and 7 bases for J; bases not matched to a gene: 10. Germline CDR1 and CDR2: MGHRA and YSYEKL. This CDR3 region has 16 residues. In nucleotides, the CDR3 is TGCGCCAGCAGCCCTCGGGAGGACAGGGGAAGTGAAAAACTGTTTTTT. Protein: CASSPREDRGSEKLFF.

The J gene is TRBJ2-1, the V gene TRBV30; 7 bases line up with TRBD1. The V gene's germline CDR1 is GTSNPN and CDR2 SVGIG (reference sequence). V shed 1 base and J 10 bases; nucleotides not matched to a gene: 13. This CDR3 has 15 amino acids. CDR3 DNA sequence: TGTGCCTGGAGTGGACGAGAAGGGGGCCGTCACGAGCAGTTCTTC. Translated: CAWSGREGGRHEQFF.

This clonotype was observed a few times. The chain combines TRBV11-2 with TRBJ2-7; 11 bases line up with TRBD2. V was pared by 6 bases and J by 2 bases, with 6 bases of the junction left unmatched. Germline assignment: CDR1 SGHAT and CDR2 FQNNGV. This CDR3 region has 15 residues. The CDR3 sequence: CASRGVAGGTYEQYV. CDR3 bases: TGTGCCAGCAGGGGGGTAGCGGGAGGGACCTACGAGCAGTACGTC.

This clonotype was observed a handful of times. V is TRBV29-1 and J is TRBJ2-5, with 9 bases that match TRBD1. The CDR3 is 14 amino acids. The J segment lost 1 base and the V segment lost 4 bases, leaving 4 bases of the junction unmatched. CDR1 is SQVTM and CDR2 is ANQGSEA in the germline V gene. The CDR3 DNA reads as TGCAGCGTTGGACAGGGGGTATTCCAAGAGACCCAGTACTTC. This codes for CSVGQGVFQETQYF.

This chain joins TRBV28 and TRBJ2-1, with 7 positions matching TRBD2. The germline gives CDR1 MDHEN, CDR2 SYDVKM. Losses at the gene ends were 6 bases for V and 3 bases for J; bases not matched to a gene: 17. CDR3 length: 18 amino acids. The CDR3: CASSLTAELAYLYNEQFF. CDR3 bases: TGTGCCAGCAGCCTGACCGCCGAACTAGCGTACCTCTACAATGAGCAGTTCTTC.

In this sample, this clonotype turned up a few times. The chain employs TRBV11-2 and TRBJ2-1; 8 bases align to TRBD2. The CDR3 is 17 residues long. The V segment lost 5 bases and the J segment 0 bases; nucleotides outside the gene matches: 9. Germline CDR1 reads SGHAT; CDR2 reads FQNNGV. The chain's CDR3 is CASSPQSGGSSYNEQFF. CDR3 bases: TGTGCCAGCAGCCCCCAGAGCGGGGGCAGCTCCTACAATGAGCAGTTCTTC.

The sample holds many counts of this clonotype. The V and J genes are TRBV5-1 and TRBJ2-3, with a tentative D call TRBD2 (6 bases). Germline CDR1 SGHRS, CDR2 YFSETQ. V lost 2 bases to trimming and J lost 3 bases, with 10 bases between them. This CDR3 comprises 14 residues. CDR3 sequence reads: CASSFGGWTDTQYF. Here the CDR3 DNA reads TGCGCCAGCAGCTTCGGGGGTTGGACAGATACGCAGTATTTT.

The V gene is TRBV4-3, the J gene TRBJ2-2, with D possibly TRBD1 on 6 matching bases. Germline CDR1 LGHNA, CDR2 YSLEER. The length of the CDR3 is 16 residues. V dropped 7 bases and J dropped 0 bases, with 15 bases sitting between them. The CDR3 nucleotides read TGCGCCAGCACCCCTAAGGGACATCCGAACACCGGGGAGCTGTTTTTT. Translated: CASTPKGHPNTGELFF.

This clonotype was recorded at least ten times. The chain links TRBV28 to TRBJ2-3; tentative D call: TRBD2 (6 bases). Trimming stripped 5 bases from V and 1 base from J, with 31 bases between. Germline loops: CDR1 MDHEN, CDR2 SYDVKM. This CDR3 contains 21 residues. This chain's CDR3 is CASSLPLGRESPGGGTDTQYF. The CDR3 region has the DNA TGTGCCAGCAGTCTCCCCCTGGGGCGGGAAAGCCCAGGTGGAGGCACAGATACGCAGTATTTT.

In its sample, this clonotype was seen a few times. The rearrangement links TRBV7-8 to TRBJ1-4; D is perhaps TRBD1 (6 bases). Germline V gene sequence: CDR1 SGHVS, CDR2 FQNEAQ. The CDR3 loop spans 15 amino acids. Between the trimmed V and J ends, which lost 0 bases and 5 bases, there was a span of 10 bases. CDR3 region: CASSLAGAWNEKLFF. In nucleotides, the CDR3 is TGTGCCAGCAGCTTAGCGGGGGCCTGGAATGAAAAACTGTTTTTT. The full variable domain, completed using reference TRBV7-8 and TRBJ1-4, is GAGVSQSPRYKVAKRGQDVALRCDPISGHVSLFWYQQALGQGPEFLTYFQNEAQLDKSGLPSDRFFAERPEGSVSTLKIQRTQQEDSAVYLCASSLAGAWNEKLFFGSGTQLSVL.

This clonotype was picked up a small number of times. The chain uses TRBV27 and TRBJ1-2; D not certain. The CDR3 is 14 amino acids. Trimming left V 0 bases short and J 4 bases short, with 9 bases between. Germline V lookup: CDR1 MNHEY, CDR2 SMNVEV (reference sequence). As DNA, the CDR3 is TGTGCCAGCAGTTTATCGAGGCGAGTCTATGGCTACACCTTC. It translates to CASSLSRRVYGYTF.

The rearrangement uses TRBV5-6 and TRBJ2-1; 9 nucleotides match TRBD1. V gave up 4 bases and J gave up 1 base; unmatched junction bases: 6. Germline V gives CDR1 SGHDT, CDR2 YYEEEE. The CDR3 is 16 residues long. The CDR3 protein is CASSPLGTGSYNEQFF. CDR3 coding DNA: TGTGCCAGCAGCCCGTTGGGGACAGGGTCCTACAATGAGCAGTTCTTC.

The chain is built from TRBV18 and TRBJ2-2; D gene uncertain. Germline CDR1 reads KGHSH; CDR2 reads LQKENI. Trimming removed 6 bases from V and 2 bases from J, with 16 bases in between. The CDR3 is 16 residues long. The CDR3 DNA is TGTGCCAGCTCGCTGTTGGGTCGAATAAACACCGGGGAGCTGTTTTTT. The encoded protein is CASSLLGRINTGELFF. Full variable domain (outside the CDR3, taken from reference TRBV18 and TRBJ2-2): NAGVMQNPRHLVRRRGQEARLRCSPMKGHSHVYWYRQLPEEGLKFMVYLQKENIIDESGMPKERFSAEFPKEGPSILRIQQVVRGDSAAYFCASSLLGRINTGELFFGEGSRLTVL.

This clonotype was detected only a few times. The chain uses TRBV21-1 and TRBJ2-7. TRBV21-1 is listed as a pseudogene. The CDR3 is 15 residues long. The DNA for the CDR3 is TGTGCCAGCAGCAAAAAGGCAGGGAGGTACTACGAGCAGTACTTC. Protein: CASSKKAGRYYEQYF.

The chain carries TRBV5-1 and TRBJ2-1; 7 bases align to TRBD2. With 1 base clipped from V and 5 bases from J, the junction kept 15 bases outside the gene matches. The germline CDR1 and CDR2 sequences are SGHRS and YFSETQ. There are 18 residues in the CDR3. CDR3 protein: CASSLIQAGAGANNEQFF. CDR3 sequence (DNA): TGCGCCAGCAGCTTGATTCAGGCCGGGGCGGGAGCTAACAATGAGCAGTTCTTC.

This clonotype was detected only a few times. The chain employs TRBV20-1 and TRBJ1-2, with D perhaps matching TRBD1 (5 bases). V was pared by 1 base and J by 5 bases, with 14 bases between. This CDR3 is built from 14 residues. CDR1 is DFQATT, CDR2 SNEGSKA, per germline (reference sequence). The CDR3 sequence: CSARGRSGGYGYTF. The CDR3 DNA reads TGCAGTGCTAGAGGAAGAAGTGGGGGGTATGGCTACACCTTC.